These T cell receptor beta chains were read from a single sample in a study of a mutant IDH1 vaccine in newly diagnosed glioma. Their target antigens are unknown. Sequencing used immunoSEQ multiplex PCR; TCRdb keeps in-frame clones, though not all of them. The sample holds tens of thousands of clones, around four fifths seen once. The sequencing here drew on PBMCs, taken from a glioma patient whose treatment included an IDH1 peptide vaccine. These receptor sequences come from a man aged 25-45 years with glioma. Each CDR3 is given without its conserved first and last residue. The D gene is left open where the match is weak.

d_gene | j_gene | v_gene | CDR3aa
NA | TRBJ1-5 | TRBV6-1 | ASLERNLSNQPQH
TRBD1 | TRBJ1-6 | TRBV16 | ASSLTGGLNSPLH
NA | TRBJ2-7 | TRBV27 | ASGRGTAPLNEQY
TRBD1 | TRBJ1-5 | TRBV2 | ASTKDRDQPQH
NA | TRBJ2-1 | TRBV4-1 | ASSQDPPEQF
NA | TRBJ2-5 | TRBV11-2 | ASSLGLGWETQY
TRBD2 | TRBJ2-5 | TRBV7-9 | ASSSIAGETQY
TRBD1 | TRBJ2-5 | TRBV5-1 | ASSLGDRGVETQY
TRBD1 | TRBJ2-5 | TRBV2 | ASSEGDRGSAFRETQY
NA | TRBJ1-6 | TRBV20-1 | SALAGPLH
TRBD1 | TRBJ2-1 | TRBV10-1 | ASSPGQGYRNEQF
NA | TRBJ1-2 | TRBV6-5 | ASSSRAGSYGYT
TRBD2 | TRBJ2-1 | TRBV2 | ATERGGMNNEQF
TRBD2 | TRBJ2-2 | TRBV15 | ATSRGAGGHTGELF
NA | TRBJ2-7 | TRBV27 | ASSAGRSSYEQY
NA | TRBJ2-7 | TRBV6-5 | ASRGQGGTYVEQY
TRBD1 | TRBJ1-1 | TRBV5-1 | ASSFMAVSRGGSQNTEAF
NA | TRBJ2-2 | TRBV28 | ASSFPGLTGELF
NA | TRBJ2-3 | TRBV6-1 | ASRHYTGTDTQY
NA | TRBJ2-5 | TRBV20-1 | SARETPEQY
NA | TRBJ1-4 | TRBV6-5 | ASSYARGSLF
NA | TRBJ1-2 | TRBV27 | ASSLGGGPYGYT